The 32 T cell receptor beta chains in this list originate from one sample, sequenced in a study of control samples from healthy donors and cancer patients. TCRdb's table, derived via immunoSEQ multiplex PCR, lists solely in-frame clones and lacks some. The top ten hold just under 3% of the sample, which has some 120,000 clones, about 87% seen once. Sample: blood. These receptors were collected from a man between 60 and 75 years old in good health.

The chain has TRBV6-5 and TRBJ2-2, with D unresolved. The germline V gene has CDR1 MNHEY and CDR2 SVGAGI. Trimming took 0 bases from V and 2 from J, leaving 4 bases between them. The CDR3 runs 14 residues. DNA for the CDR3: TGTGCCAGCAGTTACTCTTTCAACACCGGGGAGCTGTTTTTT. Encoded protein: CASSYSFNTGELFF.

The chain carries TRBV5-1 and TRBJ2-1, with 8 bases lining up with TRBD1. Germline values: CDR1 SGHRS, CDR2 YFSETQ. Trimming at V came to 0 bases and at J to 7 bases, leaving 12 bases not matched to a gene. This CDR3 is 17 amino acids long. CDR3 sequence reads: CASSLAPGGSGLNEQFF. In nucleotides, the CDR3 is TGCGCCAGCAGCTTGGCGCCAGGGGGCTCAGGTTTAAATGAGCAGTTCTTC.

This clone was observed a handful of times. The chain combines TRBV6-5 with TRBJ1-1, with 8 bases that match TRBD1. The CDR3 loop spans 15 amino acids. Germline CDR1 reads MNHEY; CDR2 reads SVGAGI. V was clipped by 6 bases and J by 1 base; unmatched bases: 7. Here the CDR3 reads CASSRTGLRNTEAFF. The CDR3 nucleotides read TGTGCCAGCAGCCGGACAGGGCTGAGGAACACTGAAGCTTTCTTT.

The chain joins TRBV9 to TRBJ2-7; 7 bases agree with TRBD1. Germline CDR1 and CDR2: SGDLS and YYNGEE. Unmatched junction bases numbered 6, after V lost 3 bases and J lost 3 bases. The CDR3 runs 14 residues. CDR3 sequence: CASSGTGVGYEQYF. Written as DNA, the CDR3 is TGTGCCAGCAGCGGAACAGGGGTGGGCTACGAGCAGTACTTC.

The chain employs TRBV3-1 (or the pseudogene TRBV3-2) and TRBJ2-7; no firm D call. Germline V lookup: CDR1 LGHDT, CDR2 YNNKEL (reference sequence). This CDR3 contains 13 residues. The germline V and J ends were trimmed by 4 bases and 6 bases, with 13 bases remaining between them. The CDR3 DNA reads TGTGCCAGCAGCCCACAACTTAGAGGCGAGCAGTACTTC. This translates into CASSPQLRGEQYF.

This chain links TRBV2 with TRBJ1-5, with 7 nucleotides matching TRBD1. The CDR3 consists of 13 residues. Trimming took 6 bases from V and 7 from J; bases not matched to a gene: 6. Germline CDR1 is SNHLY and CDR2 is FYNNEI. The CDR3 sequence: CASRGQVAQPQHF. The CDR3 DNA follows: TGTGCCAGCAGAGGACAGGTGGCCCAGCCCCAGCATTTT.

This rearrangement joins TRBV5-5 to TRBJ1-3; D uncertain. Trimming took off 5 bases at V and 4 bases at J, with 4 bases between the two ends. Germline CDR1 is SGHKS and CDR2 is YYEKEE (reference sequence). The CDR3 is 11 residues long. The CDR3, as DNA: TGTGCCAGCAGTACCGGAAACACCATATATTTT. Protein: CASSTGNTIYF. The full variable domain, with the rest looked up from reference TRBV5-5 and TRBJ1-3, is DAGVTQSPTHLIKTRGQQVTLRCSPISGHKSVSWYQQVLGQGPQFIFQYYEKEERGRGNFPDRFSARQFPNYSSELNVNALLLGDSALYLCASSTGNTIYFGEGSWLTVV.

The chain uses TRBV6-4 and TRBJ1-4; a weak D match, TRBD1 (6 bases). The length of the CDR3 is 14 residues. Germline loops: CDR1 MRHNA, CDR2 SNTAGT. The germline V and J ends were trimmed by 6 bases and 7 bases, with 15 bases remaining between them. For the CDR3, the DNA is TGTGCCAGCAGCGAAACGGGCAGGGGTGAAAAACTGTTTTTT. Translated, it gives CASSETGRGEKLFF.

The chain joins TRBV7-3 to TRBJ2-6; no reliable D call. V lost 5 bases to trimming and J lost 3 bases, with 14 bases between them. The CDR3 has 16 residues. Germline V gene lookup returns CDR1 SGHTA and CDR2 FQGTGA. CDR3 sequence reads: CASSREAVVGANVLTF. In DNA, the CDR3 is TGTGCCAGCAGCCGAGAGGCGGTAGTTGGGGCCAACGTCCTGACTTTC. Full variable domain (missing parts from reference TRBV7-3 and TRBJ2-6): GAGVSQTPSNKVTEKGKYVELRCDPISGHTALYWYRQSLGQGPEFLIYFQGTGAADDSGLPNDRFFAVRPEGSVSTLKIQRTERGDSAVYLCASSREAVVGANVLTFGAGSRLTVL.

A remark on this clone: Distinct nucleotide sequences in the sample also encode this CDR3. V and J are TRBV3-1 (or the pseudogene TRBV3-2) and TRBJ1-2, with D unclear. Germline CDR1 is LGHDT and CDR2 is YNNKEL (reference sequence). The V end lost 4 bases, the J end lost 2 bases, and 8 bases lay between the germline ends. The CDR3 runs to 13 residues. The CDR3 coding sequence is TGTGCCAGCAGCCCGGGAACCAACTATGGCTACACCTTC. Protein sequence: CASSPGTNYGYTF.

This clone came up once. The chain couples TRBV3-1 (or the pseudogene TRBV3-2) to TRBJ1-6; TRBD1 might be the D (5 bases). CDR1 LGHDT and CDR2 YNNKEL come from the germline V gene (reference sequence). The V and J ends lost 0 bases and 10 bases respectively, with 16 bases between them. The CDR3 loop spans 16 amino acids. Here the CDR3 reads CASSQDGGKLPSPLHF. The DNA for the CDR3 is TGTGCCAGCAGCCAAGACGGGGGTAAGCTTCCCTCACCCCTCCACTTT.

In this sample, this clone turned up once. The rearrangement joins TRBV27 to TRBJ1-6, with D possibly TRBD1 on 6 matching bases. Trimming took 5 bases from V and 9 from J, leaving 17 bases between them. Germline lookup yields CDR1 MNHEY and CDR2 SMNVEV (reference sequence). The CDR3 sequence is 15 residues long. The CDR3 nucleotides read TGTGCCAGCAGTGTGGAACAGGGAATTCGTTCACCCCTCCACTTT. Translation: CASSVEQGIRSPLHF.

The chain carries TRBV11-2 and TRBJ1-3; 8 bases line up with TRBD1. This CDR3 region has 15 residues. Germline assignment: CDR1 SGHAT and CDR2 FQNNGV. V was pared by 4 bases and J by 0 bases, with 2 bases of the junction left unmatched. CDR3 nucleotides: TGTGCCAGCAGCTATACAGGGGGCTCTGGAAACACCATATATTTT. Translation gives CASSYTGGSGNTIYF.

The rearrangement uses TRBV5-5 and TRBJ1-1; D not certain. Germline CDR1 and CDR2: SGHKS and YYEKEE (reference sequence). V was trimmed by 1 base and J by 0 bases, leaving 7 bases between them. The CDR3 length is 14 residues. DNA for the CDR3: TGTGCCAGCAGCTTGTGGGCCGTGAACACTGAAGCTTTCTTT. Translating it yields CASSLWAVNTEAFF.

The genes are TRBV12-2 and TRBJ2-3; no DNA check was done on the table's D call, TRBD2. TRBV12-2 represents a pseudogene. The CDR3 length is 21 residues. Written as DNA, the CDR3 is TGTGCAAGTCGCTTAGAAGGGCAGGGGGCAAAGGGACTAGCTAGCGTCGGTACGCAGTATTTT. This encodes CASRLEGQGAKGLASVGTQYF.

The V and J genes are TRBV15 and TRBJ2-2; D may be TRBD1 (5 bases). The V gene's germline CDR1 is LNHNV and CDR2 YYDKDF (reference sequence). The CDR3 totals 17 residues. V was clipped by 1 base and J by 1 base, with 13 bases between them. The CDR3 loop is CATSRVKGLWNTGELFF. DNA for the CDR3: TGTGCCACCAGCAGAGTTAAGGGGCTTTGGAACACCGGGGAGCTGTTTTTT.

This sequence joins TRBV5-1 and TRBJ2-4; possible D gene TRBD1, 6 bases. Germline values: CDR1 SGHRS, CDR2 YFSETQ. With 1 base removed from V and 9 bases from J, the gap between germline ends came to 11 bases. CDR3 length: 13 amino acids. CDR3 DNA sequence: TGCGCCAGCAGCTTGTGGACAGAGGGCATTCAGTACTTC. Translation: CASSLWTEGIQYF.

This sequence joins TRBV19 and TRBJ2-2; D not resolved. The V and J ends lost 7 bases and 4 bases respectively, with 10 bases between them. Per germline, CDR1 LNHDA and CDR2 SQIVND (reference sequence). The CDR3 length is 13 residues. CDR3 DNA sequence: TGTGCCAGTACCAAAATGGGCACCGGGGAGCTGTTTTTT. This translates into CASTKMGTGELFF. Looking up the rest from reference TRBV19 and TRBJ2-2 gives the full variable domain: DGGITQSPKYLFRKEGQNVTLSCEQNLNHDAMYWYRQDPGQGLRLIYYSQIVNDFQKGDIAEGYSVSREKKESFPLTVTSAQKNPTAFYLCASTKMGTGELFFGEGSRLTVL.

With regard to this clone: Compared with germline, one end of the junction differs, possibly owing to a read error. The chain couples TRBV7-9 to TRBJ1-1; no firm D call. Germline V gene sequence: CDR1 SEHNR, CDR2 FQNEAQ (reference sequence). The CDR3 runs 12 residues. The CDR3 DNA follows: TGTGCCAGCAGCTTAGCGAACACTGAAGCTTCCTTT. This codes for CASSLANTEASF.

CDR3 sequence reads: CASGQAWTEAFF. The DNA for the CDR3 is TGTGCCAGCGGCCAAGCCTGGACAGAAGCTTTCTTT. The chain joins TRBV12-3 or TRBV12-4 to TRBJ1-1; D possibly corresponds to TRBD1 (5 bases). V gave up 8 bases and J gave up 8 bases, with 15 bases separating them. The CDR3 has 12 residues.

The chain combines TRBV11-2 with TRBJ2-7; TRBD2 might be the D (5 bases). CDR1 and CDR2 from the germline V gene are SGHAT and FQNNGV. The CDR3 sequence is 14 residues long. V was trimmed by 3 bases and J by 1 base, leaving 10 bases between them. CDR3 loop: CASSFIRGSYEQYF. CDR3 DNA sequence: TGTGCCAGCAGCTTTATACGGGGATCCTACGAGCAGTACTTC.

The chain uses TRBV7-2 and TRBJ2-1; 7 nucleotides agree with TRBD2. CDR3 length: 14 residues. With V trimmed by 3 bases and J by 8 bases, 7 bases remained unmatched. The germline gives CDR1 SGHTA, CDR2 FQGNSA. The CDR3 bases are TGTGCCAGCAGCTTCCTGGGGAGGGGCCATGAGCAGTTCTTC. Translation gives CASSFLGRGHEQFF. The full variable domain, rest sourced from reference TRBV7-2 and TRBJ2-1, is GAGVSQSPSNKVTEKGKDVELRCDPISGHTALYWYRQSLGQGLEFLIYFQGNSAPDKSGLPSDRFSAERTGGSVSTLTIQRTQQEDSAVYLCASSFLGRGHEQFFGPGTRLTVL.

The rearrangement joins TRBV27 to TRBJ1-4; 11 bases are shared with TRBD1. CDR1 is MNHEY and CDR2 is SMNVEV in the germline V gene (reference sequence). The CDR3 has 17 residues. Trimming cost V 0 bases and J 7 bases; bases outside gene matches: 7. CDR3 bases: TGTGCCAGCAGTTTATCCGGCCCGGGACAGGGGGGTGAAAAACTGTTTTTT. Translation: CASSLSGPGQGGEKLFF.

The V call is TRBV5-1, the J call TRBJ2-3; D gene ambiguous. Germline CDR1 is SGHRS and CDR2 is YFSETQ. Trimming stripped 1 base from V and 0 bases from J, with 15 bases between. The CDR3 length is 17 residues. DNA for the CDR3: TGCGCCAGCAGCTTGCTAGTTGAGAGCGTTAGCACAGATACGCAGTATTTT. Its translation is CASSLLVESVSTDTQYF.

This chain uses TRBV5-1 with TRBJ2-2; TRBD2 might be the D (5 bases). V was trimmed by 4 bases and J by 0 bases, leaving 10 bases between them. The CDR3 has 15 amino acids. Germline assignment: CDR1 SGHRS and CDR2 YFSETQ. CDR3 sequence (DNA): TGCGCCAGCAGCCCACGGACTCCGAACACCGGGGAGCTGTTTTTT. Translation: CASSPRTPNTGELFF. Full variable domain (remainder filled in from reference TRBV5-1 and TRBJ2-2): KAGVTQTPRYLIKTRGQQVTLSCSPISGHRSVSWYQQTPGQGLQFLFEYFSETQRNKGNFPGRFSGRQFSNSRSEMNVSTLELGDSALYLCASSPRTPNTGELFFGEGSRLTVL.

V and J are TRBV24-1 and TRBJ2-1; 10 bases align to TRBD2. The CDR3 has 18 residues. The ends lost 5 bases at V and 15 bases at J; junction bases unmatched: 24. Looked up from germline, CDR1 is KGHDR and CDR2 is SFDVKD. CDR3 amino acids: CATSGVTSGLSTGMLLFF. In nucleotides, the CDR3 is TGTGCCACCAGTGGTGTGACTAGCGGGCTCTCTACCGGTATGCTCCTGTTCTTC.

This clone has only one observation. The gene calls are TRBV27 and TRBJ1-1; TRBD1 matches at 7 bases. V was pared by 2 bases and J by 11 bases, with 5 bases of the junction left unmatched. CDR1 and CDR2 from the germline V gene are MNHEY and SMNVEV (reference sequence). The CDR3 is made up of 12 amino acids. The CDR3 sequence: CASSLPTGRAFF. The CDR3 DNA reads as TGTGCCAGCAGTTTACCGACAGGGCGGGCTTTCTTT.

The chain has TRBV19 and TRBJ1-6; weak D call: TRBD1 (6 bases). Germline V gene lookup returns CDR1 LNHDA and CDR2 SQIVND (reference sequence). The CDR3 runs 19 residues. V was cut by 0 bases and J by 7 bases, with 22 bases left in between. The CDR3 DNA is TGTGCCAGTAGTATAGATCTATTTGTGACAGGAGTATGGAATTCACCCCTCCACTTT. It yields the protein CASSIDLFVTGVWNSPLHF.

The CDR3 here is CASSSSGGVNSPLHF. CDR3 nucleotides: TGTGCCAGCAGTTCCTCAGGGGGTGTGAATTCACCCCTCCACTTT. The genes are TRBV28 and TRBJ1-6; 7 bases are a match to TRBD1. From germline, CDR1 is MDHEN and CDR2 SYDVKM. The CDR3 has 15 amino acids. V trimming: 4 bases; J trimming: 7 bases; junction bases outside the gene matches: 7.

The J gene is TRBJ1-3, the V gene TRBV18; D is possibly TRBD1 (6 bases). V shed 4 bases and J shed 4 bases, with 17 bases lying between them. In germline, CDR1 is KGHSH, CDR2 LQKENI. This CDR3 contains 16 residues. As DNA, the CDR3 is TGTGCCAGCTCACGATCCACCGGGGGGGCCGGAAACACCATATATTTT. Encoded protein: CASSRSTGGAGNTIYF.

This clone was counted only a few times. This chain uses TRBV5-4 with TRBJ2-2; D not resolved. Looked up from germline, CDR1 is SGHNT and CDR2 is YYREEE (reference sequence). V was trimmed by 2 bases and J by 5 bases, leaving 13 bases between them. The CDR3 extends over 15 amino acids. CDR3: CASSFPGSLTGELFF. CDR3 sequence (DNA): TGTGCCAGCAGCTTCCCCGGGTCGCTTACCGGGGAGCTGTTTTTT.

The V gene is TRBV19, the J gene TRBJ1-5; tentative D call: TRBD1 (5 bases). This CDR3 has 16 amino acids. Deletions cut 3 bases from V and 1 base from J, with 13 bases between. Per the germline V gene, CDR1 is LNHDA and CDR2 is SQIVND (reference sequence). The CDR3 region is CASSIGAGRSNQPQHF. The DNA for the CDR3 is TGTGCCAGTAGTATCGGGGCAGGCAGAAGCAATCAGCCCCAGCATTTT.